The present T cell receptor beta chain was sequenced within a study of blood T cell repertoires in COVID-19. Study summary: Sample material is recorded as cDNA or gDNA derived from T cells, B-cell-depleted T cells, or PBMCs.

The table came from immunoSEQ multiplex PCR; TCRdb's copy has only in-frame clones and leaves some out. The table records about 130,000 clones, around 80% of them present only once. The length of the CDR3 is 15 residues. Germline V lookup: CDR1 ENHRY, CDR2 SYGVKD. Losses at the gene ends were 10 bases for V and 2 bases for J; bases not matched to a gene: 13. The chain has TRBV10-3 and TRBJ1-2, with 7 bases identical to TRBD1. The sequenced sample was peripheral blood. This receptor was obtained from a man aged 65 to 85 with acute or convalescent COVID-19. CDR3 in DNA: TGTGCCACCAAAATAGGAGACAGGGTGAACTATGGCTACACCTTC. It is translated as CATKIGDRVNYGYTF.